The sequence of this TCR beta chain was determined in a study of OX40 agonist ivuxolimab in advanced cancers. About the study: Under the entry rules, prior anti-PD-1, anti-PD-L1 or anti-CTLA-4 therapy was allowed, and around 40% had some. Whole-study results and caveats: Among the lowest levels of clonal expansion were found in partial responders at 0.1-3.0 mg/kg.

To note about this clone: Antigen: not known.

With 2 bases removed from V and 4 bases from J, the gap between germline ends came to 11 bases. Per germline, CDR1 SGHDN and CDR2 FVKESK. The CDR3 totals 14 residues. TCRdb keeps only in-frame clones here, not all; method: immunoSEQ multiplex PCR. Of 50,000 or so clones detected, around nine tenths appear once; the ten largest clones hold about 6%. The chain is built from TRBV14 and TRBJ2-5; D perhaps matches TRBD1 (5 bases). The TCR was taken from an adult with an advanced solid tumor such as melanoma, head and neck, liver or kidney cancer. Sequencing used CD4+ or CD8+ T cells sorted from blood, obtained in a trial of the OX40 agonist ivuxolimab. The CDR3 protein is CASSQPDNLETQYF. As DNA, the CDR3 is TGTGCCAGCAGCCAACCGGACAACCTAGAGACCCAGTACTTC.